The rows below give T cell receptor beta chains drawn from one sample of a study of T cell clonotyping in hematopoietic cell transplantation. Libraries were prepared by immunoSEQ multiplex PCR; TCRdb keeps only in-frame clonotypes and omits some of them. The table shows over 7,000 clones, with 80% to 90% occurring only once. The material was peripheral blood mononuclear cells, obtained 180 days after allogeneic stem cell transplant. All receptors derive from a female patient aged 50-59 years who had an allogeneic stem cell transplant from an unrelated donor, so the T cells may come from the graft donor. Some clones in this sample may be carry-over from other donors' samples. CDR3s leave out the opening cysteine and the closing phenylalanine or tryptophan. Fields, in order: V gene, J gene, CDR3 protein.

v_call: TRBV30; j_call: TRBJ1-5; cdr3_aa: AWSSGLNQPQH
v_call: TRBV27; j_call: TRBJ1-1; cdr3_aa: ASSPRTVPTEAF
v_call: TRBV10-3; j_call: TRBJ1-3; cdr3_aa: AISESAGAGNTIY
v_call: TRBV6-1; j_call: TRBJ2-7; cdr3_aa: VSSGLTYEQY
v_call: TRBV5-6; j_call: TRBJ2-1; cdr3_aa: ASSHGQNSYNEQF
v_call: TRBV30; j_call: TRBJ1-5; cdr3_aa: AWSVGSGDNQPQH
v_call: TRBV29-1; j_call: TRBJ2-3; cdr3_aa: SGLGLLGGDTQY
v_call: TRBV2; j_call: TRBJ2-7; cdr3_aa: ASSAEGGASYEQY
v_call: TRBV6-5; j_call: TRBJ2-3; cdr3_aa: ASSYSPGADTQY
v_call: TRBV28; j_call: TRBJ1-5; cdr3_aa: ASVGTGGGQPQH
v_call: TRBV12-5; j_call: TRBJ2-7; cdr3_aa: ASGLDWTGGSYEQY
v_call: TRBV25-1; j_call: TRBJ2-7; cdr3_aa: ASSDSGQGFYEQY
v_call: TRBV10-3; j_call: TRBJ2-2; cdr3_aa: AISQTGSNTGELF
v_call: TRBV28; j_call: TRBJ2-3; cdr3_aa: ASRGLAGGYTDTQY
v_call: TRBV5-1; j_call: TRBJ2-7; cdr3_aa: ASSLGGGRLEQY
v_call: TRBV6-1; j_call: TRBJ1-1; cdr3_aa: ASSAGTEGTEAF
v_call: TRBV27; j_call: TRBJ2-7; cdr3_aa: ASSFDTFSSYEQY
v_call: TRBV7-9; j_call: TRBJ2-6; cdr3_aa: ASSRGRLSSGANVLT
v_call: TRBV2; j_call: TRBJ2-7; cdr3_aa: ASSEGQSSFSVEQY
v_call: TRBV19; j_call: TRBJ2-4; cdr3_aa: ASSIGQGGNIQY
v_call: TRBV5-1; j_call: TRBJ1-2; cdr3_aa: ASSLDGQATYGYT
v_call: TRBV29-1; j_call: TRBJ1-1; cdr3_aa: SVLGQQGTEAF
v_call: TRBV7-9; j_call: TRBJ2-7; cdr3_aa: ASSPDGQGDEQY
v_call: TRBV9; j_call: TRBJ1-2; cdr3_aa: ASSVGGAHQGYT
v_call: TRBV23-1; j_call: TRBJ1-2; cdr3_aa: ATERHWNGYT
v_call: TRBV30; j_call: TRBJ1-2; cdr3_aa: AWSVLGFYGYT